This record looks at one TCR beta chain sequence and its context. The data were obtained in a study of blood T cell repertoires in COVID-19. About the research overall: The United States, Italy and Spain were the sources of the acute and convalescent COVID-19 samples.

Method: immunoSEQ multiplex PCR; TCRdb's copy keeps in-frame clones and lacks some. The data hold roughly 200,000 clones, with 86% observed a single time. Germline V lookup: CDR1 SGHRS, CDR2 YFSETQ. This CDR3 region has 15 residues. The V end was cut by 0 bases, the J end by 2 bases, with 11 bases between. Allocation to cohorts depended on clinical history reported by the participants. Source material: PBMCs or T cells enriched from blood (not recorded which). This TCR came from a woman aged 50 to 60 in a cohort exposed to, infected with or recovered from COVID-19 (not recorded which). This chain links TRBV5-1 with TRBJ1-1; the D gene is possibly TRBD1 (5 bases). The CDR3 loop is CASSLALGGNTEAFF. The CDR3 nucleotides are TGCGCCAGCAGCTTGGCCTTGGGGGGTAACACTGAAGCTTTCTTT.